Here is one TCR beta chain with its context. The data derive from a study of shared clonotypes between healthy human individuals. Here immunoSEQ multiplex PCR was the method, and the copy in TCRdb shows in-frame clones only, minus some. Of 2 million to 3 million clones listed, roughly 93% were seen once; the top ten hold approximately 0.35%. Trimming removed 4 bases at V and 2 bases at J, with 12 bases between. Germline values: CDR1 SGHRS, CDR2 YFSETQ. The CDR3 is 14 residues long. The sample was naive CD4+ T cells from PBMCs. Subset given: CD45RA+ positively selected. V gene TRBV5-1 combines with J gene TRBJ2-5; possible D gene TRBD2, 5 bases. This receptor was taken from a man aged 18 to 30 in good health. Some clones in this sample may be carry-over from other donors' samples. The CDR3 DNA follows: TGCGCCAGCAGCCGCTCGGGATTTCAAGAGACCCAGTACTTC. Amino acids: CASSRSGFQETQYF.